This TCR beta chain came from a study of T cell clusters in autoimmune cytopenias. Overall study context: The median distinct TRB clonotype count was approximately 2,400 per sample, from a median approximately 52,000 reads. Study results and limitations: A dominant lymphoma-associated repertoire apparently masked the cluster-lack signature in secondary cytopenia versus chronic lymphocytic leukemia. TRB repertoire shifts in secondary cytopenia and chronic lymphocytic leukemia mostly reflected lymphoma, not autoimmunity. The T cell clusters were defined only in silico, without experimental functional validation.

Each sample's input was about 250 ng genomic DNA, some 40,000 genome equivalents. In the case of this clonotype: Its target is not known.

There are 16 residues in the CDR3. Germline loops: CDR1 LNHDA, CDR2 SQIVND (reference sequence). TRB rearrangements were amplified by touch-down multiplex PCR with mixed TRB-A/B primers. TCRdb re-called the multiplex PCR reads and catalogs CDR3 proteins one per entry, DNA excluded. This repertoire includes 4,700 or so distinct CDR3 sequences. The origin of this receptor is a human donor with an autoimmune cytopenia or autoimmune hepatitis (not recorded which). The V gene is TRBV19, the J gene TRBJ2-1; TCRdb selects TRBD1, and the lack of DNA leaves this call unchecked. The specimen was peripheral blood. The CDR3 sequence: CASSIEGLGHRGEQFF.